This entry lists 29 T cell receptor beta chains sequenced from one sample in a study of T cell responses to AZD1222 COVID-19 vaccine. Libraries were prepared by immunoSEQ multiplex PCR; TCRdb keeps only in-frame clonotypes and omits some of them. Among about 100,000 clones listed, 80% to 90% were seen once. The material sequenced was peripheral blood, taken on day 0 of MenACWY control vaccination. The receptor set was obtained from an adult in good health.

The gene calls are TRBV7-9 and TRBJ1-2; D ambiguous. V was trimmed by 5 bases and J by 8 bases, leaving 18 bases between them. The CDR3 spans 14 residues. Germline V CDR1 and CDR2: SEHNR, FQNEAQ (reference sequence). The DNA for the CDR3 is TGTGCCAGCAGCGATGAGGCCCGTGGGAGGGGCTACACCTTC. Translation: CASSDEARGRGYTF.

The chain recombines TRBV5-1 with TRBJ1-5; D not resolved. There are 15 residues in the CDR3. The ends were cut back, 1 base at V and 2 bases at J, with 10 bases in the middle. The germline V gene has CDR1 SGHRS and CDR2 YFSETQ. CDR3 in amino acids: CASSLQGYGNQPQHF. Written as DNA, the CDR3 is TGCGCCAGCAGCTTGCAAGGGTATGGCAATCAGCCCCAGCATTTT. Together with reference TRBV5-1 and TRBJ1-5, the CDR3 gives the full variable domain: KAGVTQTPRYLIKTRGQQVTLSCSPISGHRSVSWYQQTPGQGLQFLFEYFSETQRNKGNFPGRFSGRQFSNSRSEMNVSTLELGDSALYLCASSLQGYGNQPQHFGDGTRLSIL.

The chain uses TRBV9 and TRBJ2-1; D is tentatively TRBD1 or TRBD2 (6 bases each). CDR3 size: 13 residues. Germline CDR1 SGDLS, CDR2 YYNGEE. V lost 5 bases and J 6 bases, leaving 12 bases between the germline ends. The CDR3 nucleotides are TGTGCCAGCAGAGGGGGGACAATCAATGAGCAGTTCTTC. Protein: CASRGGTINEQFF.

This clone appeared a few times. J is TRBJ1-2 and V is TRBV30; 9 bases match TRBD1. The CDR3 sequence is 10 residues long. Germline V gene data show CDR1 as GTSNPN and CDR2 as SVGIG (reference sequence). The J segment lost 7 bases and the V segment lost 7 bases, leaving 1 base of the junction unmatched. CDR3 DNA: TGTGCCTACAGGGGGCTTGGCTACACCTTC. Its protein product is CAYRGLGYTF.

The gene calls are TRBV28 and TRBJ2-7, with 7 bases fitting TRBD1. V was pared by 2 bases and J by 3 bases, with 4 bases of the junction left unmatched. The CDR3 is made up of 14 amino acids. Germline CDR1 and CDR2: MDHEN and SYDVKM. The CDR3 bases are TGTGCCAGCAGTTTAGCCGGGACAGTCTACGAGCAGTACTTC. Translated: CASSLAGTVYEQYF.

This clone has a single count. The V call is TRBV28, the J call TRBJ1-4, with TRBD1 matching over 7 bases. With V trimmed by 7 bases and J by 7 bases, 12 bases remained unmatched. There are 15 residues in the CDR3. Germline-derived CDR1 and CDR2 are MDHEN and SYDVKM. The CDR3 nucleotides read TGTGCCAGCATTACCCCGACAGGGAGTGGTGAAAAACTGTTTTTT. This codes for CASITPTGSGEKLFF.

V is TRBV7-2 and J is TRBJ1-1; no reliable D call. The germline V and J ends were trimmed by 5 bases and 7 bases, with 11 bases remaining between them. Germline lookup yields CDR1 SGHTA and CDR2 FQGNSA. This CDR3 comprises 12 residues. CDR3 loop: CASSVGGFEAFF. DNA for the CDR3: TGTGCCAGCAGCGTAGGAGGGTTTGAAGCTTTCTTT. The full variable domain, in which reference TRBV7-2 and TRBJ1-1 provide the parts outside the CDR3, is GAGVSQSPSNKVTEKGKDVELRCDPISGHTALYWYRQSLGQGLEFLIYFQGNSAPDKSGLPSDRFSAERTGGSVSTLTIQRTQQEDSAVYLCASSVGGFEAFFGQGTRLTVV.

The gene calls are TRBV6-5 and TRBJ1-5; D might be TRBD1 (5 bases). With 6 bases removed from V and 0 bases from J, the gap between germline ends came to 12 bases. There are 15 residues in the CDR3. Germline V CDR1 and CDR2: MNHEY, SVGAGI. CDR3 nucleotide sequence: TGTGCCAGCAGCACCGGGGGGGGTAGCAATCAGCCCCAGCATTTT. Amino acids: CASSTGGGSNQPQHF.

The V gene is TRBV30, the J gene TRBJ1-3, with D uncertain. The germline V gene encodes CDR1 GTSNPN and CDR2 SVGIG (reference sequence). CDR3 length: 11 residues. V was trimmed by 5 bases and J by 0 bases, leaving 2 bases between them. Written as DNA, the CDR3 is TGTGCCTGGGACTCTGGAAACACCATATATTTT. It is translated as CAWDSGNTIYF.

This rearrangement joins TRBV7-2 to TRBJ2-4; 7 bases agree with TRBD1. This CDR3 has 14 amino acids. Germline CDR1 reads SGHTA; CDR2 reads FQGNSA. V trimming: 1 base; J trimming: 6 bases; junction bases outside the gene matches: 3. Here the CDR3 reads CASSLGQGGNIQYF. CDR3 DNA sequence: TGTGCCAGCAGCTTAGGACAGGGTGGAAACATTCAGTACTTC.

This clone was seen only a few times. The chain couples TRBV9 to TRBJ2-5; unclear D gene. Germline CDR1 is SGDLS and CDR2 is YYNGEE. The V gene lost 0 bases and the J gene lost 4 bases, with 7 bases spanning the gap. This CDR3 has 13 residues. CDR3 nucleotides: TGTGCCAGCAGCGTAGAAACCGGAGAGACCCAGTACTTC. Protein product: CASSVETGETQYF.

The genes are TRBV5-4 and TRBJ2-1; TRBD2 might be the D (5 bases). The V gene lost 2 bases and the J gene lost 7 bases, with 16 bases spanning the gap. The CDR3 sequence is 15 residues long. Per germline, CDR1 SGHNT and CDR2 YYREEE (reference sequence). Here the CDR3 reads CASSFGRGRRNEQFF. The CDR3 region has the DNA TGTGCCAGCAGCTTTGGACGGGGTCGTAGGAATGAGCAGTTCTTC.

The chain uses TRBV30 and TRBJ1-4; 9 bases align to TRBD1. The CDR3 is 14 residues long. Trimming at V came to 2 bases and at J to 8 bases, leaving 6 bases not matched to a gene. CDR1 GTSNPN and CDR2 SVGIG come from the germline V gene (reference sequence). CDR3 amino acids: CAWSIGQGREKLFF. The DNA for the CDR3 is TGTGCCTGGAGTATCGGACAGGGGCGGGAAAAACTGTTTTTT.

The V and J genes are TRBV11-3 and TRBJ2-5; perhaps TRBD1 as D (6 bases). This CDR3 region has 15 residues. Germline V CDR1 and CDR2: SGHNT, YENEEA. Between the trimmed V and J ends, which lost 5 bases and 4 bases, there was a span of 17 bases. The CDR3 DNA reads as TGTGCCAGCAGCACCCGGACTGGGGGCGCAGAGACCCAGTACTTC. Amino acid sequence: CASSTRTGGAETQYF.

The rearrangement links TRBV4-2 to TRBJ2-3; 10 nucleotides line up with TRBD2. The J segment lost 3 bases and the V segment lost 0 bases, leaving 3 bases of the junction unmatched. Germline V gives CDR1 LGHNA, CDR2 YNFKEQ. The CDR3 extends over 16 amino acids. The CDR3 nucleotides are TGTGCCAGCAGCCAAGAAAGAGCGGGGGGGACAGATACGCAGTATTTT. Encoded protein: CASSQERAGGTDTQYF.

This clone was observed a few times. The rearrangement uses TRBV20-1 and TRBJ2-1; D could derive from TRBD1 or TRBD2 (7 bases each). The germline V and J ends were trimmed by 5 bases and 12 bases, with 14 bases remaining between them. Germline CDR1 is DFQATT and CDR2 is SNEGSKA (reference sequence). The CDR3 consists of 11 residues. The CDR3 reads CSASPGGVQFF. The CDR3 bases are TGCAGTGCTTCTCCAGGGGGGGTGCAGTTCTTC.

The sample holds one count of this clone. The CDR3 nucleotides are TGTGCCAGCAGACCTAGCCTTAGTACCTACGAGCAGTACTTC. It is translated as CASRPSLSTYEQYF. The V call is TRBV2, the J call TRBJ2-7, with D tentatively TRBD2 (5 bases). V gave up 6 bases and J gave up 2 bases, with 14 bases separating them. The CDR3 runs 14 residues. Looked up from germline, CDR1 is SNHLY and CDR2 is FYNNEI.

This CDR3 reads CASSPPGQGPSPLHF. The CDR3 coding sequence is TGTGCCAGCTCACCGCCTGGACAGGGCCCTTCACCCCTCCACTTT. The chain links TRBV18 to TRBJ1-6, with 8 bases aligning to TRBD1. The CDR3 contains 15 residues. V lost 3 bases to trimming and J lost 9 bases; unmatched junction nucleotides: 7. Germline V gives CDR1 KGHSH, CDR2 LQKENI.

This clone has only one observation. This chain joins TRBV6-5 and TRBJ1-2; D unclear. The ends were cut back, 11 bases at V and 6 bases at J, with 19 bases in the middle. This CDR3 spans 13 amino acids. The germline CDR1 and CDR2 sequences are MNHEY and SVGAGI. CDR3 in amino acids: CAVLGPDGDGYTF. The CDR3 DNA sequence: TGTGCCGTCCTGGGCCCAGACGGGGATGGCTACACCTTC.

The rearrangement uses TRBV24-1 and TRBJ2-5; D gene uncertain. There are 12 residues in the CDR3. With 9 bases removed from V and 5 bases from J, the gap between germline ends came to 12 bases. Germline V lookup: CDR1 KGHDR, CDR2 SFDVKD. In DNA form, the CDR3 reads TGTGCCACCTCACTCGACGGGGAGACCCAGTACTTC. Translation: CATSLDGETQYF.

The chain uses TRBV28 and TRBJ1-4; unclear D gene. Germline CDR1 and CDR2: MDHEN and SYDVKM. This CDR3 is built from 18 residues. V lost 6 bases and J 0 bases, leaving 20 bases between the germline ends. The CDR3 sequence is CASRTLAGLMATNEKLFF. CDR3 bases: TGTGCCAGCAGAACTCTCGCCGGTTTAATGGCAACTAATGAAAAACTGTTTTTT. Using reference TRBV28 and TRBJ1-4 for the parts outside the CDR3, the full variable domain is DVKVTQSSRYLVKRTGEKVFLECVQDMDHENMFWYRQDPGLGLRLIYFSYDVKMKEKGDIPEGYSVSREKKERFSLILESASTNQTSMYLCASRTLAGLMATNEKLFFGSGTQLSVL.

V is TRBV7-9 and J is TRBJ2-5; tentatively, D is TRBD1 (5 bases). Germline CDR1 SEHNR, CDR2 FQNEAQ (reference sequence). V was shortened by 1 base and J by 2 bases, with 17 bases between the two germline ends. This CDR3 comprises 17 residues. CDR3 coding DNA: TGTGCCAGCAGCTTAGGGGCGGTTAGGACACCTCAAGAGACCCAGTACTTC. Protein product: CASSLGAVRTPQETQYF.

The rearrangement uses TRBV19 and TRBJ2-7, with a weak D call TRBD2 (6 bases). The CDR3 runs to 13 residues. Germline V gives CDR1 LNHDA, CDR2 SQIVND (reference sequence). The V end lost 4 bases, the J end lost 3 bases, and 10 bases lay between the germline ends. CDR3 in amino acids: CASSTSGVYEQYF. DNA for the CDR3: TGTGCCAGTAGTACCTCGGGGGTCTACGAGCAGTACTTC.

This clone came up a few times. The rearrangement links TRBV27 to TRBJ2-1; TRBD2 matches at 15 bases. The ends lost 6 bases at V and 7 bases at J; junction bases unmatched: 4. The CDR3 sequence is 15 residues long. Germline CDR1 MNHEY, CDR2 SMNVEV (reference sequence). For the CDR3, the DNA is TGTGCCAGCAGCCCCGGGACTAGCGGGAGGAATGAGCAGTTCTTC. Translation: CASSPGTSGRNEQFF.

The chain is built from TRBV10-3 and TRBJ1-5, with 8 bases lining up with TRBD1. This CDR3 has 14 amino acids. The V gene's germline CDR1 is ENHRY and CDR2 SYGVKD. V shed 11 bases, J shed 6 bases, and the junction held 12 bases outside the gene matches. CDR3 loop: CAPQGAVGFQPQHF. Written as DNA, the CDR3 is TGTGCCCCCCAGGGGGCGGTGGGGTTTCAGCCCCAGCATTTT.

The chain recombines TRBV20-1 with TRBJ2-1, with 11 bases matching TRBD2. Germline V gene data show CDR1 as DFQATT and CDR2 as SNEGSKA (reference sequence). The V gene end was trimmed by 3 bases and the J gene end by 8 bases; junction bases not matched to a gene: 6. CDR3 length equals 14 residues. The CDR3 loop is CSASTSGSGDEQFF. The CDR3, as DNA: TGCAGTGCTAGTACTAGCGGGAGCGGAGATGAGCAGTTCTTC.

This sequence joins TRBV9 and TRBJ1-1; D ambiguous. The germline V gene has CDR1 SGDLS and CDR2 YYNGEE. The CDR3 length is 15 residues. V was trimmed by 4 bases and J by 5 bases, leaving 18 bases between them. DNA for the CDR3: TGTGCCAGCAGCTCAGATTGGGGAGGGAGGACTGAAGCTTTCTTT. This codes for CASSSDWGGRTEAFF.

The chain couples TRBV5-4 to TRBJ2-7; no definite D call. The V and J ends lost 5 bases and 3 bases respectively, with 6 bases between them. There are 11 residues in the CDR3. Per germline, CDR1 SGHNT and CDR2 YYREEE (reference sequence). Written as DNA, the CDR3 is TGTGCCAGCAGTACACACTACGAGCAGTACTTC. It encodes CASSTHYEQYF.

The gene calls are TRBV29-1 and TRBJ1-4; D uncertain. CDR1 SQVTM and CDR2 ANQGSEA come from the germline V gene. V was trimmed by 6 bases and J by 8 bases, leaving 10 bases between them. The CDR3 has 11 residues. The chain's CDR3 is CSVAVREKLFF. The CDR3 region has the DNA TGCAGCGTGGCCGTCCGAGAAAAACTGTTTTTT.